The rows below give T cell receptor beta chains drawn from one sample of a study of early T cells in non-severe SARS-CoV-2 infection. Using its own MiXCR run on the 5' RACE reads, TCRdb lists one record per CDR3 protein. The sample lists under 55,000 distinct CDR3 sequences; about 9.9% were seen once. Sequencing used whole blood. The receptors originated from an adult who was a healthcare worker with PCR-confirmed SARS-CoV-2 infection or an uninfected control (not recorded which). CDR3s include the opening cysteine and the closing phenylalanine or tryptophan. A D gene is named only where the DNA matches it firmly. Size tells how often a clone was seen (once, few, many) or the class of an expanded clone, and some rows leave it out.

.	few	TRBJ1-2	TRBV5-1	TGCGCCAGCAGCTCCCGGACAGCCTCCTATGGCTACACCTTC	CASSSRTASYGYTF
TRBD1	.	TRBJ2-7	TRBV6-2/TRBV6-3	TGTGCCAGCAGTTACTCGCTACGGGACAGGGGCCCTGACTACTACTACGAGCAGTACTTC	CASSYSLRDRGPDYYYEQYF
.	few	TRBJ2-7	TRBV2	TGTGCCAGCAGTGTTCTAGCCGCCGAGCAGTACTTC	CASSVLAAEQYF
TRBD1	many	TRBJ1-1	TRBV28	TGTGCCAGCAGTTTGACAGGGAGGGCTTTCTTT	CASSLTGRAFF
TRBD1	many	TRBJ1-1	TRBV19	TGTGCCAGTAGGAGTTGGGACAGAAACACTGAAGCTTTCTTT	CASRSWDRNTEAFF
TRBD2	many	TRBJ2-7	TRBV29-1	TGCAGCGTTCTACTAGCGGGAGGCTACGAGCAGTACTTC	CSVLLAGGYEQYF
.	.	TRBJ2-2	TRBV4-1	TGCGCCAGCAGCCAAGATGTTCCCGGGGAGCTGTTTTTT	CASSQDVPGELFF
TRBD1	.	TRBJ1-1	TRBV20-1	TGCAGTGCTAGAAGGTCGGGGACAGGGATGAACACTGAAGCTTTCTTT	CSARRSGTGMNTEAFF
TRBD1	many	TRBJ2-1	TRBV14	TGTGCCAGCAGCCAAGTCCTGATGGACAGGCATGAGCAGTTCTTC	CASSQVLMDRHEQFF
.	.	TRBJ2-5	TRBV29-1	TGCAGCGTTGAAGACCAGTGGACCCCCTCGACGACCCAGTACTTC	CSVEDQWTPSTTQYF
TRBD1	.	TRBJ1-1	TRBV7-9	TGTGCCAGCAGGCCCGGGACAGGGGTAGACACTGAAGCTTTCTTT	CASRPGTGVDTEAFF
TRBD1	few	TRBJ2-1	TRBV6-6	TGTGCCAGCAGCGGACAGGGAAGTACGCTGTTCTTC	CASSGQGSTLFF
.	many	TRBJ2-3	TRBV9	TGTGCCAGCGGACCAGGGACAGATACGCAGTATTTT	CASGPGTDTQYF
TRBD2	many	TRBJ2-7	TRBV27	TGTGCCAGCAGTCTCGGGACTAGCGGGAGGGAGCAGTACTTC	CASSLGTSGREQYF
.	many	TRBJ1-5	TRBV5-5	TGTGCCAGCAGCTGGGATAGCAATCAGCCCCAGCATTTT	CASSWDSNQPQHF
.	.	TRBJ1-2	TRBV3-1	TGTGCCAGCAGCCAATTAAGTCTAGCTGGCTACACCTTC	CASSQLSLAGYTF
.	many	TRBJ2-1	TRBV5-1	TGCGCCAGCAGCCCGGAAAATGGGCATGAGCAGTTCTTC	CASSPENGHEQFF
TRBD1	.	TRBJ2-5	TRBV28	TGTGCCAGCAGCGCGACGGGGACAGGGGAAGAGACCCAGTACTTC	CASSATGTGEETQYF
.	few	TRBJ2-1	TRBV21-1	TGTGCCAGCAGCAAAGGAGACACTTTTCCGGGAGAGGGGCAGTTCTTC	CASSKGDTFPGEGQFF
TRBD2	many	TRBJ2-7	TRBV6-6	TGTGCCAGCAGCCCCGCGGGAGGGGGGAGCTACGAGCAGTACTTC	CASSPAGGGSYEQYF
.	many	TRBJ2-7	TRBV10-3	TGTGCCATCAGATCGGACTTCTCCGCCTACGAGCAGTACTTC	CAIRSDFSAYEQYF
.	.	TRBJ2-3	TRBV9	TGTGCCAGCAGCGTAAGCCAAGCGGATACGCAGTATTTT	CASSVSQADTQYF
.	many	TRBJ2-4	TRBV6-6	TGTGCCAGCAGTCAACCGGACTACCCCCAGTACTTC	CASSQPDYPQYF
.	many	TRBJ1-4	TRBV10-3	TGTGCCATCAGTGATAACCGGGACCAAGCACTGTTTTTT	CAISDNRDQALFF
.	.	TRBJ1-1	TRBV5-1	TGCGCCAGCAGCTTGAGTGTGGACACTGAAGCTTTCTTT	CASSLSVDTEAFF
.	many	TRBJ2-3	TRBV11-2	TGTGCCAGCAGCCCCCGTGGGGTGGGACCCTTACGCACAGATACGCAGTATTTT	CASSPRGVGPLRTDTQYF
.	.	TRBJ2-1	TRBV11-3	TGTGCCAGCAGCTTATCTCCGGGACAATCCTCCAATGAGCAGTTCTTC	CASSLSPGQSSNEQFF
.	many	TRBJ2-1	TRBV2	TGTGCCAGCACCCCGGGCTCTAACGCCTACAATGAGCAGTTCTTC	CASTPGSNAYNEQFF
TRBD2	many	TRBJ2-7	TRBV6-6	TGTGCCAGCAGTCTAGCGGGAGGGTCCTTTTCCTACGAGCAGTACTTC	CASSLAGGSFSYEQYF
TRBD1	.	TRBJ1-5	TRBV29-1	TGCAGCGCTCGGGACAGCGATCAGCCCCAGCATTTT	CSARDSDQPQHF
.	many	TRBJ2-7	TRBV11-2	TGTGCCAGCAGCCCCCAAGCCGGAGCTGTCTACGAGCAGTACTTC	CASSPQAGAVYEQYF
.	few	TRBJ2-7	TRBV10-3	TGTGCCATCAGCAGCACTAAGGGGCAGGATCCCTACGAGCAGTACTTC	CAISSTKGQDPYEQYF
TRBD1	.	TRBJ1-5	TRBV28	TGTGCCAACTCCGGGACAGGGGGCGGTCAGCCCCAGCATTTT	CANSGTGGGQPQHF
TRBD1	many	TRBJ1-5	TRBV6-2/TRBV6-3	TGTGCCAGCAGTTACATTATCGGGCAGGGGGACGGGCAGCCCCAGCATTTT	CASSYIIGQGDGQPQHF
TRBD1	many	TRBJ1-1	TRBV20-1	TGCAGTGCTGGATTAACAGGGGGGCTCAAGGACACTGAAGCTTTCTTT	CSAGLTGGLKDTEAFF
.	many	TRBJ1-5	TRBV29-1	TGCAGCGTTTCCTGGGGGGAGCTTCAGCCCCAGCATTTT	CSVSWGELQPQHF
TRBD2	many	TRBJ2-3	TRBV28	TGTGCCAGCAGTCCCAGCGGGGCCACCTTAAGGAGCACAGATACGCAGTATTTT	CASSPSGATLRSTDTQYF
.	few	TRBJ1-4	TRBV6-5	TGTGCCAGCAAGCAGGGTTTCTCAGATGAAAAACTGTTTTTT	CASKQGFSDEKLFF
.	many	TRBJ2-7	TRBV6-2/TRBV6-3	TGTGCCAGCAGTGCTCGCTGGCGGATTTTCCACTCCTACGAGCAGTACTTC	CASSARWRIFHSYEQYF
.	few	TRBJ2-7	TRBV29-1	TGCAGCGTCGCGGGGACCGCGGATAACACCTACGAGCAGTACTTC	CSVAGTADNTYEQYF
TRBD2	.	TRBJ2-3	TRBV29-1	TGCAGCGTTGAGGGGTTAGCGGGACACCCAGATACGCAGTATTTT	CSVEGLAGHPDTQYF